This T cell receptor beta chain appears in the sequencing data of a study of blood T cell repertoires in COVID-19. Study-wide context: Both acute and convalescent COVID-19 samples were obtained from the United States, Italy and Spain. T cells, B-cell-depleted T cells, or PBMCs supplied cDNA or gDNA.

The length of the CDR3 is 14 residues. CDR1 and CDR2 (germline): MNHEY, SVGAGI. Trimming left V 6 bases short and J 3 bases short, with 11 bases between. Original data processing: For nucleated cells, counts were estimated from reference gene primer amplification. Method: immunoSEQ multiplex PCR; TCRdb's copy keeps in-frame clones and lacks some. V, J and clone size reflect that table, while D and trimming were determined from the DNA. Among about 33,000 clones listed, around 88% were seen once. The sequence was obtained from a human donor in a cohort sampled during active COVID-19. The J gene is TRBJ2-2, the V gene TRBV6-5; TRBD2 is a possible D gene (7 bases). Sequenced: peripheral blood. CDR3 region: CASRREGDTGELFF. The DNA of the CDR3 is TGTGCCAGCAGAAGGGAGGGGGACACCGGGGAGCTGTTTTTT.